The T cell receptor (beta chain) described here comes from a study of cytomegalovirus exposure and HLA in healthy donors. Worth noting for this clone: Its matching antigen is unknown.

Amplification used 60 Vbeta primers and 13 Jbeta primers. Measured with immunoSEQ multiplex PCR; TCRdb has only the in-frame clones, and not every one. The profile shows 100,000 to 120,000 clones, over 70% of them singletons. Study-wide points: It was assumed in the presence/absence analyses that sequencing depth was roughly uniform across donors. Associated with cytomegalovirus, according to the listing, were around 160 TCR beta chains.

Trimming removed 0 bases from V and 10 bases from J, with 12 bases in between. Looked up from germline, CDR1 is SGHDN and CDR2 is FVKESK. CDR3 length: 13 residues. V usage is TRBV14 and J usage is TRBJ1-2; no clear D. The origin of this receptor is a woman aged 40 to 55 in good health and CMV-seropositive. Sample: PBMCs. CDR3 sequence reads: CASSQDRGRDYTF. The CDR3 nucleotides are TGTGCCAGCAGCCAAGATCGCGGCAGAGACTACACCTTC. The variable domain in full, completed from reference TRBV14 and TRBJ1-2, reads EAGVTQFPSHSVIEKGQTVTLRCDPISGHDNLYWYRRVMGKEIKFLLHFVKESKQDESGMPNNRFLAERTGGTYSTLKVQPAELEDSGVYFCASSQDRGRDYTFGSGTRLTVV.